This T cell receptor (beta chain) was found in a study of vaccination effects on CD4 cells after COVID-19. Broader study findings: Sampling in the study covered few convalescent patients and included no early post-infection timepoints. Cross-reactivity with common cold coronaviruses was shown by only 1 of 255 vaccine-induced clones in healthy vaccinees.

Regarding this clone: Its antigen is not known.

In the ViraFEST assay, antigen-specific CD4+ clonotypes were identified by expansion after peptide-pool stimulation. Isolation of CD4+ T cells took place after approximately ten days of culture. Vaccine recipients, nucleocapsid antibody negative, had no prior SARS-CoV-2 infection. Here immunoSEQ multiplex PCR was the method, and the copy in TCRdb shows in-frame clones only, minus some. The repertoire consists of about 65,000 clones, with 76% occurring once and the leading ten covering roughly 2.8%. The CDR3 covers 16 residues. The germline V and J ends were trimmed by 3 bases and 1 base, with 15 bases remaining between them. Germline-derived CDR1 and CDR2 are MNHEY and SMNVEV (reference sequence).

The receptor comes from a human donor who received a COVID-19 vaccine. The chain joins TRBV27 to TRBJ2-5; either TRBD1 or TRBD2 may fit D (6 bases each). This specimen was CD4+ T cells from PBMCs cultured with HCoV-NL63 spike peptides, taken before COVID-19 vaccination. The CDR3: CASSLSRGDLQETQYF. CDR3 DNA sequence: TGTGCCAGCAGTTTGTCGAGGGGGGACCTCCAAGAGACCCAGTACTTC.